This is a list of T cell receptor beta chains from one sample in a study of OX40 agonist ivuxolimab in advanced cancers. Profiling relied on immunoSEQ multiplex PCR, and the TCRdb table lists in-frame clones only, not all of them. The data contain 60,000 to 80,000 clones, roughly 88% of them singletons. Sequencing was performed on CD4+ or CD8+ T cells sorted from blood, taken in a trial of the OX40 agonist ivuxolimab. The source is an adult with an advanced solid tumor such as melanoma, head and neck, liver or kidney cancer. Each CDR3 is given with its conserved first and last residue. The D gene is left open where the match is weak. Clone sizes are given selectively: once, few, many, or a class where the clone is expanded.

size	V	D	length	J	DNA	CDR3
once	TRBV9	-	16	TRBJ2-4	TGTGCCAGCAGCGTAATGCCAGGGGTTGCCAAAAACATTCAGTACTTC	CASSVMPGVAKNIQYF
-	TRBV19	-	13	TRBJ2-2	TGTGCCAGTACCCGATCGATCACCGGGGAGCTGTTTTTT	CASTRSITGELFF
-	TRBV5-1	-	15	TRBJ1-1	TGCGCCAGCAGCTTGGGATGGGACCGCCTCACTGAAGCTTTCTTT	CASSLGWDRLTEAFF
-	TRBV11-2	TRBD1	17	TRBJ2-7	TGTGCCAGCAGCCGCGTCGCTGGGACAGCGCCATCCTACGAGCAGTACTTC	CASSRVAGTAPSYEQYF
-	TRBV28	-	11	TRBJ1-5	TGTGCCAGCAGTTTAGGTCAGCCCCAGCATTTT	CASSLGQPQHF
-	TRBV28	-	14	TRBJ1-4	TGTGCCAGCAGTTTGGGGTGGACTAATGAAAAACTGTTTTTT	CASSLGWTNEKLFF
-	TRBV19	TRBD1	16	TRBJ1-4	TGTGCCAGTAGTTCCCGGACAGGTCGTTTGAACGAAAAACTGTTTTTT	CASSSRTGRLNEKLFF
-	TRBV6-1	-	13	TRBJ2-7	TGTGCCAGCCAACTCACTAAGCAACACGAGCAGTACTTC	CASQLTKQHEQYF
-	TRBV30	-	13	TRBJ2-7	TGTGCCTGGGACGGTGGGGGTCCCTACGAGCAGTACTTC	CAWDGGGPYEQYF
-	TRBV7-2	TRBD2	13	TRBJ2-5	TGTGCCAGCAGCACCAGCGGGACTGAGACCCAGTACTTC	CASSTSGTETQYF
-	TRBV5-6	-	11	TRBJ2-7	TGTGCCAGCAGCGGCAGAAGAGAGCAGTACTTC	CASSGRREQYF
-	TRBV15	TRBD1	12	TRBJ1-2	TGTGCCACCAGCAGAGATCAGGGGGAGAACACCTTC	CATSRDQGENTF
-	TRBV7-9	-	12	TRBJ2-5	TGTGCCAGCAGCGCAACAGGGTTGACCCAGTACTTC	CASSATGLTQYF
-	TRBV27	TRBD1	15	TRBJ2-7	TGTGCCAGCAGTTTATCTACAGGGGGCGCGTACGAGCAGTACTTC	CASSLSTGGAYEQYF
-	TRBV15	TRBD2	16	TRBJ2-7	TGTGCCACCAGCGTCGGACTAGCGGGAGGAACCTACGAGCAGTACTTC	CATSVGLAGGTYEQYF
-	TRBV29-1	TRBD2	12	TRBJ2-5	TGCAGCGTGGGGACTAGCGCGGAGACCCAGTACTTC	CSVGTSAETQYF
-	TRBV2	-	12	TRBJ2-3	TGTGCCAGCCTTCAAGGGGCCGGTGCGCAGTATTTT	CASLQGAGAQYF
-	TRBV7-2	-	16	TRBJ2-7	TGTGCCAGCAGCCCAGGGCGGCTGGGGGAGTCAGGCGAGCAGTACTTC	CASSPGRLGESGEQYF
-	TRBV29-1	-	12	TRBJ2-5	TGCAGCGTTGTTGGCCCGAAGGAGACCCAGTACTTC	CSVVGPKETQYF
-	TRBV5-4	-	13	TRBJ2-6	TGTGCCAGCAGCATCGCTGGGGCCAACGTCCTGACTTTC	CASSIAGANVLTF
-	TRBV29-1	TRBD2	15	TRBJ2-3	TGCAGCGTTGATTCGGGGGGAGGGGAAAGGAATACGCAGTATTTT	CSVDSGGGERNTQYF
-	TRBV4-3	TRBD1	15	TRBJ2-1	TGCGCCAGCAGCCAACGGACAGGGTCCTACAATGAGCAGTTCTTC	CASSQRTGSYNEQFF
-	TRBV7-2	TRBD1	14	TRBJ1-1	TGTGCCAGCAGCCCTGGACAGGCGAACACTGAAGCTTTCTTT	CASSPGQANTEAFF
-	TRBV7-2	TRBD1	14	TRBJ1-5	TGTGCCAGCAGCTTAAGGGGGCAAGATCAGCCCCAGCATTTT	CASSLRGQDQPQHF
-	TRBV19	-	12	TRBJ2-7	TGTGCCAGTAGTATACCGGGCTACGAGCAGTACTTC	CASSIPGYEQYF
few	TRBV19	TRBD2	15	TRBJ2-1	TGTGCCAGTAGTATACCGGGAGGGCGGTACAATGAGCAGTTCTTC	CASSIPGGRYNEQFF
-	TRBV9	TRBD1	14	TRBJ1-4	TGTGCCAGCAGCGAGACAGGGGTGGGTGAAAAACTGTTTTTT	CASSETGVGEKLFF